The 9 T cell receptor beta chains given below trace back to one sample, sequenced in a study of blood T cell repertoires in COVID-19. Clones were sequenced by immunoSEQ multiplex PCR, and TCRdb holds only the in-frame ones, with some missing. The table has about 62,000 clones, 85% to 90% seen once. The sample consisted of peripheral blood. These receptors all stem from a woman aged 60-75 years with COVID-19, enrolled during active disease.

The chain combines TRBV11-2 with TRBJ1-1; TRBD1 matches at 12 bases. The J segment lost 11 bases and the V segment lost 5 bases, leaving 9 bases of the junction unmatched. Germline CDR1 reads SGHAT; CDR2 reads FQNNGV. This CDR3 has 14 amino acids. The CDR3 protein is CASSPGTGGFGAFF. The CDR3 DNA sequence: TGTGCCAGCAGCCCAGGGACAGGGGGCTTTGGGGCTTTCTTT.

V is TRBV29-1 and J is TRBJ2-7; 9 nucleotides match TRBD1. Germline trimming cut 7 bases from V and 4 bases from J; bases unmatched to any gene: 8. This CDR3 contains 13 residues. Germline lookup yields CDR1 SQVTM and CDR2 ANQGSEA. The DNA of the CDR3 is TGCAGCGCCGGGACAGGGCCGGGGTACGAGCAGTACTTC. Translation: CSAGTGPGYEQYF.

The chain is built from TRBV10-2 and TRBJ2-7; TRBD2 matches at 8 bases. In germline, CDR1 is WSHSY, CDR2 SAAADI. Trimming at V came to 3 bases and at J to 5 bases, leaving 12 bases not matched to a gene. This CDR3 has 16 amino acids. CDR3 in DNA: TGCGCCAGCAGTGATCCTCGGCGGGGGGCATCGGACGAGCAGTACTTC. Translated, it gives CASSDPRRGASDEQYF.

The chain employs TRBV3-1 (or the pseudogene TRBV3-2) and TRBJ1-1, with a tentative D call TRBD1 (5 bases). The CDR3 is 16 amino acids. V lost 5 bases to trimming and J lost 3 bases, with 19 bases between them. Germline CDR1 and CDR2: LGHDT and YNNKEL (reference sequence). In nucleotides, the CDR3 is TGTGCCAGCAGCTTCTTAAGGGGCCCATCGGACACTGAAGCTTTCTTT. It codes for CASSFLRGPSDTEAFF.

This clone appeared once. The gene calls are TRBV4-3 and TRBJ2-7, with 8 positions matching TRBD2. Trimming removed 2 bases from V and 4 bases from J; junction bases left unmatched: 7. In germline, CDR1 is LGHNA, CDR2 YSLEER. CDR3 length: 15 amino acids. CDR3 in DNA: TGCGCCAGCAGCCAATCCAGCGGGAGCGGATACGAGCAGTACTTC. It specifies CASSQSSGSGYEQYF.

The chain links TRBV24-1 to TRBJ2-3; 8 bases agree with TRBD2. CDR1 KGHDR and CDR2 SFDVKD come from the germline V gene. V gave up 7 bases and J gave up 5 bases; unmatched junction bases: 10. The CDR3 is 15 amino acids. The CDR3 nucleotides read TGTGCCACCAGGCCGGGACTAGTAGGACGAGATACGCAGTATTTT. Translated, it gives CATRPGLVGRDTQYF.

This clone was picked up a small number of times. The chain couples TRBV3-1 (or the pseudogene TRBV3-2) to TRBJ1-6; D unresolved. The length of the CDR3 is 16 residues. V lost 1 base, J lost 7 bases, and 14 bases lay in between. Germline values: CDR1 LGHDT, CDR2 YNNKEL (reference sequence). CDR3 loop: CASSQGLTAVNSPLHF. For the CDR3, the DNA is TGTGCCAGCAGCCAAGGGTTAACAGCTGTAAATTCACCCCTCCACTTT.

The chain links TRBV19 to TRBJ1-1, with a possible D match to TRBD1 (6 bases). The germline gives CDR1 LNHDA, CDR2 SQIVND (reference sequence). The CDR3 spans 15 residues. V was shortened by 0 bases and J by 10 bases, with 18 bases between the two germline ends. The CDR3 here is CASSIDPNFLRGAFF. The CDR3 coding sequence is TGTGCCAGTAGTATAGATCCGAACTTCCTCAGGGGAGCTTTCTTT. Combining the CDR3 with reference TRBV19 and TRBJ1-1 gives the whole variable domain DGGITQSPKYLFRKEGQNVTLSCEQNLNHDAMYWYRQDPGQGLRLIYYSQIVNDFQKGDIAEGYSVSREKKESFPLTVTSAQKNPTAFYLCASSIDPNFLRGAFFGQGTRLTVV.

V is TRBV2 and J is TRBJ2-1, with no clear D. V gave up 5 bases and J gave up 0 bases, with 5 bases separating them. The CDR3 length is 13 residues. The germline V gene encodes CDR1 SNHLY and CDR2 FYNNEI. CDR3: CASSPGSYNEQFF. CDR3 nucleotide sequence: TGTGCCAGCAGTCCCGGCTCCTACAATGAGCAGTTCTTC.